This entry is about one T cell receptor (beta chain). There is no known antigen for this receptor. Per-base quality was not reported, and no clone a single base away is much larger than it. This specimen belongs to a study of T cell changes during pregnancy in multiple sclerosis (dated by TCRdb to 2018 to 2020). The study in broad terms: In women with multiple sclerosis, the researchers looked at how the T cell repertoire shifted as pregnancy progressed.

The germline V and J ends show losses of 1 base and 7 bases respectively, and no gene match explains 9 bases of the junction. Via the germline V gene, CDR1 is LGHNA and CDR2 YSLEER. The CDR3 measures 16 amino acids from cysteine to phenylalanine. Left in the record is the CDR3 DNA by itself, 48 bases read in frame from the first base. Receptor amplification or capture employed the immunoSEQ multiplex PCR assay. In TCRdb, the immuneACCESS table is reduced to in-frame sequences with V and J assigned. These tables do not hold every clone; where another copy was compared, an unresolved V gene accounts for under half, and the others remain unexplained. The sample data list fewer than 45,000 clones, and 89% of these were observed just once. 0.45% to 0.65% of the sample belongs to the ten largest clones.

The chain couples TRBV4-3 to TRBJ1-1, and 10 junctional nucleotides match TRBD1. Source: CD4+ T cells from peripheral blood mononuclear cells, taken in the first trimester of pregnancy. The clonotype comes from a female donor with multiple sclerosis, enrolled in a pregnancy study. The base sequence is TGCGCCAGCAGCCAAGGGATGACAGGGGGCTGGGATGAAGCTTTCTTT. It codes for CASSQGMTGGWDEAFF.